This T cell receptor (beta chain) was sequenced in a study of blood T cell repertoires in COVID-19 (dated by TCRdb to about 2020). General notes on the study: Samples covering the acute and convalescent phases of COVID-19 were provided by collaborators in the United States, Italy and Spain. The prospective study material was composed of cDNA or gDNA derived from T cells, B-cell-depleted T cells, or PBMCs. Deeply sampled blood TCRbeta repertoires from subjects exposed to, actively infected with, or recovered from COVID-19 were included in the dataset. The repertoires were released in a freely available public database intended as a resource for research on the immune response to SARS-CoV-2. The samples were drawn from two sources: the first 160 participants of the ongoing ImmuneRACE study, and fewer than 1,500 subjects contributed by 6 global collaborators. Nearly every sample came with metadata listing a de-identified subject ID, COVID-19 status, age in years and sex. Where HLA class I and class II types were available, the types were taken from metadata supplied by the sample provider, not from assay-based typing.

The immunoSEQ Assay, a bias-controlled multiplex PCR, was used to amplify TCRbeta CDR3 regions from genomic DNA. Regarding the original processing steps: The number of nucleated cells in each sample was estimated by amplification of reference gene primers within the assay. To quantify the absolute abundance of each unique TCRbeta CDR3 rearrangement, sequence reads were collapsed and filtered. Productive Simpson clonality was computed per sample as the square root of Simpson's diversity index over productive rearrangements. TCRdb took over this immuneACCESS table, retaining in-frame rearrangements with V and J assigned. Such tables are incomplete; in checked studies, under half of the missing clones stem from an unresolved V gene, and the remainder is unexplained. D and trimming come from the DNA, and the V and J calls and clone size come from that table. Within this sample are fewer than 250,000 clones, with approximately 81% of them counted one time only. The ten largest clones represent around 0.98% of the sample.

The collaborating institutions used their own protocols to collect whole blood in K2EDTA tubes. Collaborator samples were shipped for TCRbeta analysis as frozen whole blood, isolated PBMCs, or DNA extracted from either sample type. As for this clone: No antigen is known for it. No clone much larger than this one lies a single base away; base qualities are absent.

What the authors observed across the whole study: Clinical and demographic metadata were provided uncurated, with the amount varying by source and participant.

The germline V end is reduced by 1 base and the J end by 2 bases; junction bases left unmatched: 5. CDR1 and CDR2 are read off the germline V gene (reference sequence) as LGHDT and YNNKEL. The CDR3 runs 17 residues from the cysteine to the phenylalanine. Of the read, only the CDR3 DNA is kept; its 51 bases are in frame from base 1. This TCR derives from a man in his forties or fifties with acute or convalescent COVID-19. The sample was peripheral blood. The chain joins TRBV3-1 (or the pseudogene TRBV3-2) to TRBJ1-3, with 10 bases aligning to TRBD1. At the DNA level, the sequence is TGTGCCAGCAGCCAAGCCCCGGGACAGGGGACTGGAAACACCATATATTTT. Its protein is CASSQAPGQGTGNTIYF.